A single sample is the source of the 20 T cell receptor beta chains below, sequenced in a study of breast tumors, draining lymph nodes, adjacent tissues. Axillary draining lymph nodes of breast cancer patients supplied the node samples. TCRdb re-called the multiplex PCR reads through MiXCR, storing one row per CDR3 protein. The data contain some 85,000 distinct CDR3 sequences, approximately 29% of them singletons. The sample consisted of axillary lymph node tissue. The receptor source for this set is a female donor with breast cancer. Some clones in this sample may be carry-over from other donors' samples.

This clonotype was seen at least ten times. The chain couples TRBV19 to TRBJ2-6; tentatively, D is TRBD2 (5 bases). The CDR3 has 19 residues. CDR1 is LNHDA and CDR2 is SQIVND in the germline V gene (reference sequence). Trimming cost V 6 bases and J 0 bases, with 21 bases left between them. The CDR3 loop reads CASRKLSRGYSSGANVLTF. For the CDR3, the DNA is TGTGCCAGTAGAAAACTCTCCCGGGGATATAGCTCTGGGGCCAACGTCCTGACTTTC.

The chain has TRBV10-3 and TRBJ2-7; 7 nucleotides match TRBD1. Trimming cost V 10 bases and J 6 bases; bases outside gene matches: 21. Germline CDR1 and CDR2: ENHRY and SYGVKD. The CDR3 sequence is 16 residues long. The CDR3 here is CATSTTGAGALLEQYF. CDR3 coding DNA: TGTGCCACCAGCACCACAGGGGCAGGGGCTCTTCTCGAGCAGTACTTC.

This clonotype is a singleton in its sample. Given the absence of the conserved phenylalanine or tryptophan at the CDR3 end, a read error is likely. The chain uses TRBV6-2 or TRBV6-3 and TRBJ2-6; D gene ambiguous. V was cut by 2 bases and J by 2 bases, with 7 bases left in between. The CDR3 runs 15 residues. Germline CDR1 is MNHEY and CDR2 is SVGEGT. CDR3 protein: CASSYDSTGANVLTS. CDR3 DNA sequence: TGTGCCAGCAGTTACGACTCCACTGGGGCCAACGTCCTGACTTCC.

This clonotype was counted at least ten times. The chain uses TRBV11-3 and TRBJ2-2; 8 positions match TRBD1. Germline CDR1 is SGHNT and CDR2 is YENEEA. The V segment lost 4 bases and the J segment 7 bases; nucleotides outside the gene matches: 5. The CDR3 contains 14 residues. The CDR3 region is CASSSDRGGGELFF. For the CDR3, the DNA is TGTGCCAGCAGCTCCGACAGGGGAGGCGGGGAGCTGTTTTTT.

This chain links TRBV6-6 with TRBJ1-5; 8 bases are a match to TRBD1. V was pared by 7 bases and J by 5 bases, with 4 bases of the junction left unmatched. This CDR3 region has 13 residues. Germline loops: CDR1 MNHNY, CDR2 SVGAGI (reference sequence). The chain's CDR3 is CASNDRGDQPQHF. The CDR3 region has the DNA TGTGCCAGCAACGACAGGGGAGATCAGCCCCAGCATTTT.

There are many counts of this clonotype. V is TRBV11-3 and J is TRBJ2-1; 10 bases are a match to TRBD1. From germline, CDR1 is SGHNT and CDR2 YENEEA. The V gene end was trimmed by 0 bases and the J gene end by 5 bases; junction bases not matched to a gene: 10. The CDR3 runs 18 residues. CDR3 DNA: TGTGCCAGCAGCTTAGAACCCGCCCCAGGGACAGGGGACAATGAGCAGTTCTTC. Residues: CASSLEPAPGTGDNEQFF. Together with reference TRBV11-3 and TRBJ2-1, the CDR3 gives the full variable domain: EAGVVQSPRYKIIEKKQPVAFWCNPISGHNTLYWYLQNLGQGPELLIRYENEEAVDDSQLPKDRFSAERLKGVDSTLKIQPAELGDSAVYLCASSLEPAPGTGDNEQFFGPGTRLTVL.

This clonotype was counted only a few times. The chain is built from TRBV19 and TRBJ1-1; TRBD1 matches at 7 bases. Per germline, CDR1 LNHDA and CDR2 SQIVND (reference sequence). The trim removed 6 bases at V and 2 bases at J, leaving 3 bases unmatched. The CDR3 is 13 residues long. CDR3 sequence reads: CASSHRGNTEAFF. In DNA, the CDR3 is TGTGCCAGTAGCCACAGGGGAAACACTGAAGCTTTCTTT.

This clonotype has ten or more counts. This rearrangement joins TRBV7-9 to TRBJ2-3; D remains ambiguous. Germline V gene lookup returns CDR1 SEHNR and CDR2 FQNEAQ (reference sequence). V lost 4 bases, J lost 1 base, and 6 bases lay in between. The CDR3 sequence is 13 residues long. CDR3 in amino acids: CASSSKGTDTQYF. CDR3 coding DNA: TGTGCCAGCAGCTCCAAGGGCACAGATACGCAGTATTTT.

In its sample, this clonotype was seen many times. The chain carries TRBV3-1 and TRBJ2-7, with 10 positions matching TRBD2. Germline CDR1 and CDR2: LGHDT and YNNKEL (reference sequence). CDR3 length: 15 residues. The junction had 3 bases not matched to a gene; V was cut back by 1 base and J by 3 bases. The CDR3 is CASSQVASGSYEQYF. CDR3 in DNA: TGTGCCAGCAGCCAAGTCGCTAGCGGGAGCTACGAGCAGTACTTC.

The sample holds many counts of this clonotype. CDR3 protein: CASSLGISGSPLHF. In nucleotides, the CDR3 is TGTGCCAGCAGTTTGGGAATATCGGGTTCACCCCTCCACTTT. The chain combines TRBV28 with TRBJ1-6; D gene uncertain. CDR3 length equals 14 residues. Germline values: CDR1 MDHEN, CDR2 SYDVKM. Deletions cut 3 bases from V and 9 bases from J, with 12 bases between.

V is TRBV7-2 and J is TRBJ2-5, with TRBD2 matching 7 bases. The CDR3 spans 15 residues. Unmatched junction bases numbered 6, after V lost 0 bases and J lost 5 bases. Germline V gene lookup returns CDR1 SGHTA and CDR2 FQGNSA. In DNA, the CDR3 is TGTGCCAGCAGCTTAGCGGGAGGGTTCAGGGAGACCCAGTACTTC. Protein product: CASSLAGGFRETQYF.

This clonotype was recorded many times. It may be a read error: a sequence one base away is much more abundant. The chain joins TRBV12-3 or TRBV12-4 to TRBJ2-3, with D perhaps TRBD2 (5 bases). The CDR3 sequence is 16 residues long. V gave up 3 bases and J gave up 2 bases, with 15 bases separating them. For the CDR3, the DNA is TGTGCCAGCAGTTTGGAGGTAGCGAAACCCACAGATACGCAGTATTTT. It specifies CASSLEVAKPTDTQYF.

Ten or more counts support this clonotype. The CDR3 reads CASSLDRNTEAFF. CDR3 DNA sequence: TGTGCCAGCAGCTTAGACAGGAACACTGAAGCTTTCTTT. The gene calls are TRBV14 and TRBJ1-1; D possibly corresponds to TRBD1 (5 bases). V was clipped by 5 bases and J by 1 base, with 8 bases between them. The length of the CDR3 is 13 residues. The germline V gene has CDR1 SGHDN and CDR2 FVKESK.

This clonotype has ten or more counts. An end of the junction does not agree with germline; a read error may underlie this. This chain uses TRBV29-1 with TRBJ2-3, with 9 bases fitting TRBD1. CDR1 SQVTM and CDR2 ANQGSEA come from the germline V gene. This CDR3 comprises 11 residues. This CDR3 is CSVEVRDRADF. The CDR3 DNA follows: TGCAGCGTTGAAGTGAGGGACAGGGCAGATTTT.

This clonotype turned up a few times. CDR3 bases: TGTGCCAGCTCCCCCGGAGGCCAGGGGTACTCCTACAATGAGCAGTTCTTC. The encoded protein is CASSPGGQGYSYNEQFF. V gene TRBV6-5 combines with J gene TRBJ2-1; D perhaps matches TRBD1 (6 bases). The V gene's germline CDR1 is MNHEY and CDR2 SVGAGI. This CDR3 is built from 17 residues. V lost 8 bases to trimming and J lost 0 bases, with 20 bases between them.

This clonotype came up many times. This rearrangement joins TRBV7-2 to TRBJ2-3; possibly TRBD1 for D (5 bases). The germline gives CDR1 SGHTA, CDR2 FQGNSA. The CDR3 sequence is 15 residues long. V gave up 4 bases and J gave up 5 bases, with 16 bases separating them. This chain's CDR3 is CASSSRSRAEDTQYF. The CDR3 DNA reads as TGTGCCAGCAGCTCTAGATCCAGGGCCGAAGATACGCAGTATTTT.

V and J are TRBV11-2 and TRBJ2-6, with 8 nucleotides matching TRBD2. Per germline, CDR1 SGHAT and CDR2 FQNNGV. This CDR3 contains 16 residues. V was pared by 0 bases and J by 2 bases, with 0 bases of the junction left unmatched. The CDR3 bases are TGTGCCAGCAGCTTAGACGGGGGGGCTGGGGCCAACGTCCTGACTTTC. Its translation: CASSLDGGAGANVLTF.

This sequence joins TRBV20-1 and TRBJ2-3; D may correspond to TRBD1 or TRBD2 (5 bases each). Per the germline V gene, CDR1 is DFQATT and CDR2 is SNEGSKA (reference sequence). CDR3 length: 15 residues. The V and J ends lost 6 bases and 2 bases respectively, with 18 bases between them. CDR3 nucleotide sequence: TGCAGTGCCAGCAGTTTGTATGGGACCACAGATACGCAGTATTTT. This gives the protein CSASSLYGTTDTQYF.

With respect to this clonotype: The CDR3 does not close with the conserved phenylalanine or tryptophan, likely indicating a read error. This chain joins TRBV27 and TRBJ1-1; D is unresolved. Trimming cost V 11 bases and J 4 bases, with 8 bases left between them. Germline V lookup: CDR1 MNHEY, CDR2 SMNVEV (reference sequence). This CDR3 has 10 amino acids. The DNA of the CDR3 is TGTGCCGCGGGCTTCACTGAAGCTTTCTCT. The encoded protein is CAAGFTEAFS.

This clonotype was seen at least ten times. The gene calls are TRBV11-3 and TRBJ2-5, with no clear D. The length of the CDR3 is 11 residues. The germline V and J ends were trimmed by 2 bases and 5 bases, with 3 bases remaining between them. Germline V CDR1 and CDR2: SGHNT, YENEEA. In DNA form, the CDR3 reads TGTGCCAGCAGCTTACAGGAGACCCAGTACTTC. Translating it yields CASSLQETQYF.